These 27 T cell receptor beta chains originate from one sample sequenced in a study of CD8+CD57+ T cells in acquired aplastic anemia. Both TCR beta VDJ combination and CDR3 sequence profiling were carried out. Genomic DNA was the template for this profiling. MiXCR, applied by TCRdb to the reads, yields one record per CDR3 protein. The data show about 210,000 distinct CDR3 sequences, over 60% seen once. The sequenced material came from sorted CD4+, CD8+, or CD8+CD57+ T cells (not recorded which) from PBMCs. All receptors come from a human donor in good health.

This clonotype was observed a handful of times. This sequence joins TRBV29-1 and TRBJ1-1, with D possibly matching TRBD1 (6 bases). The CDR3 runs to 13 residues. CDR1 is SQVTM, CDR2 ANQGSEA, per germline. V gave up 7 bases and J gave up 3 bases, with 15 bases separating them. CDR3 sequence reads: CSGGQGWYTEAFF. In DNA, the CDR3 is TGCAGCGGAGGCCAGGGGTGGTACACTGAAGCTTTCTTT.

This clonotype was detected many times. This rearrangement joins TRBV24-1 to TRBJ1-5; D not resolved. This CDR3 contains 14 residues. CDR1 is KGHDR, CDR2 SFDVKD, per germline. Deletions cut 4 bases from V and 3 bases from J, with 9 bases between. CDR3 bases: TGTGCCACCAGTGAATATGACACCAATCAGCCCCAGCATTTT. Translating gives CATSEYDTNQPQHF.

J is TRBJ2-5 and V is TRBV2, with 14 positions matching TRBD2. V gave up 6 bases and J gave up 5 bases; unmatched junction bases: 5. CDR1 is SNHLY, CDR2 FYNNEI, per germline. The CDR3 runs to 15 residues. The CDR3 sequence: CASRRTSGGRETQYF. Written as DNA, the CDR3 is TGTGCCAGCAGGCGGACTAGCGGGGGGCGGGAGACCCAGTACTTC.

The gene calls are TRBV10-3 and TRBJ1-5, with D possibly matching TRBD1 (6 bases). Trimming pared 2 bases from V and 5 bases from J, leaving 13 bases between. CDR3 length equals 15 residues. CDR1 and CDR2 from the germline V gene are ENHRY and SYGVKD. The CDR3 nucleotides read TGTGCCATCAGTGAGCAGGGGCAAGGTTATCAGCCCCAGCATTTT. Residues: CAISEQGQGYQPQHF.

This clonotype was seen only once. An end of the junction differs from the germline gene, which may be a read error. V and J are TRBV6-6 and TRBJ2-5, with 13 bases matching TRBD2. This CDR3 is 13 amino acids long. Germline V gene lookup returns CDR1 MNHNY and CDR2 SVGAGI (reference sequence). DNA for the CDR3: TGTGCCAGCAGTTACCTGGGGACTAGCGGGATTTCATTC. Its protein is CASSYLGTSGISF.

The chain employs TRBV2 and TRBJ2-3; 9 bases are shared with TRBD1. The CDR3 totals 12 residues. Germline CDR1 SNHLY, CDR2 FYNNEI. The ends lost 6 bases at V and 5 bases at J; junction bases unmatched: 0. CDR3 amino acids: CASRDRGDTQYF. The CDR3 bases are TGTGCCAGCAGGGACAGGGGAGATACGCAGTATTTT.

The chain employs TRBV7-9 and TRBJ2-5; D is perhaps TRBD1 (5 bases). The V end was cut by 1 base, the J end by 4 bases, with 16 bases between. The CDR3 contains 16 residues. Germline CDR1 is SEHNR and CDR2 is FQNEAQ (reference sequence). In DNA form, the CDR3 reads TGTGCCAGCAGCTTAGGAAGACAGCCTTTGGGAGAGACCCAGTACTTC. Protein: CASSLGRQPLGETQYF.

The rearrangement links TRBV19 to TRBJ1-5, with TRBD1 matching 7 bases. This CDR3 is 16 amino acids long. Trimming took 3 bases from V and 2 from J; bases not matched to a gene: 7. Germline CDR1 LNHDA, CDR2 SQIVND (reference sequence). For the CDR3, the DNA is TGTGCCAGTAGTATTCCGGGACAGCTAGGCAATCAGCCCCAGCATTTT. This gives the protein CASSIPGQLGNQPQHF.

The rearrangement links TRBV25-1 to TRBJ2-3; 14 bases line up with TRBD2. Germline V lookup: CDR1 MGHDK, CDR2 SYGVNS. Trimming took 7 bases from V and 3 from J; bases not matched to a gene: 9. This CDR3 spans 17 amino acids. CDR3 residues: CASTPGLAGVETDTQYF. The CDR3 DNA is TGTGCCAGCACTCCGGGACTAGCGGGAGTAGAGACAGATACGCAGTATTTT.

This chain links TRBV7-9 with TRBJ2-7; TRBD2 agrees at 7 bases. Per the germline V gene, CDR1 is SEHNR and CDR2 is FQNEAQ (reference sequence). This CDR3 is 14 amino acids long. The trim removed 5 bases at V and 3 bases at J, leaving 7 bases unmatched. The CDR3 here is CASSPPGGSYEQYF. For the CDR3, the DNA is TGTGCCAGCAGCCCCCCTGGCGGGAGCTACGAGCAGTACTTC.

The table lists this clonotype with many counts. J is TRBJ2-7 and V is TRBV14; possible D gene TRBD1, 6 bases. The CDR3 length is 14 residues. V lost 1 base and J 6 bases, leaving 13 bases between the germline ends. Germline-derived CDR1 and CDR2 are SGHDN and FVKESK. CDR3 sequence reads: CASSQVQGLSEQYF. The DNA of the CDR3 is TGTGCCAGCAGCCAAGTTCAGGGGCTAAGCGAGCAGTACTTC.

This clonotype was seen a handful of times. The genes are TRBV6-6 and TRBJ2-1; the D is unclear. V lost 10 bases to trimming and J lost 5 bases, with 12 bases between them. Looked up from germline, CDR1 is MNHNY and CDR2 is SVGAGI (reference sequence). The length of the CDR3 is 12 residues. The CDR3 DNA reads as TGTGCCACGGTCGTGGGAAACAATGAGCAGTTCTTC. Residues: CATVVGNNEQFF.

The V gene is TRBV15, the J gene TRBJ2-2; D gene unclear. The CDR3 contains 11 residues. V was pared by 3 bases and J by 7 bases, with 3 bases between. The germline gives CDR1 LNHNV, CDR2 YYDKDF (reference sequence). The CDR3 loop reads CATSSVGELFF. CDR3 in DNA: TGTGCCACCAGCAGCGTCGGGGAGCTGTTTTTT.

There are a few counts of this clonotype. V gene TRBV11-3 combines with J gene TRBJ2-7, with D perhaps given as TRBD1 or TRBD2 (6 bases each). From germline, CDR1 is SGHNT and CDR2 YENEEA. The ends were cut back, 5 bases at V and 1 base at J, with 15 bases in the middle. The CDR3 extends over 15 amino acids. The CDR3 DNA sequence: TGTGCCAGCAGCCCCGAGGGGGGAAGTTCCTACGAGCAGTACTTC. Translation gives CASSPEGGSSYEQYF. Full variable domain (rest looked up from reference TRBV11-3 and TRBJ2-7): EAGVVQSPRYKIIEKKQPVAFWCNPISGHNTLYWYLQNLGQGPELLIRYENEEAVDDSQLPKDRFSAERLKGVDSTLKIQPAELGDSAVYLCASSPEGGSSYEQYFGPGTRLTVT.

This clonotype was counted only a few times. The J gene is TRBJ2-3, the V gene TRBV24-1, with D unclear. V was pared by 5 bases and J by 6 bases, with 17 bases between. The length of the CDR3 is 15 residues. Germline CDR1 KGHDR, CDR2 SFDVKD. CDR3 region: CATSVGSSYTDTQYF. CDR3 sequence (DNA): TGTGCCACCAGTGTTGGCAGCTCCTACACCGATACGCAGTATTTT.

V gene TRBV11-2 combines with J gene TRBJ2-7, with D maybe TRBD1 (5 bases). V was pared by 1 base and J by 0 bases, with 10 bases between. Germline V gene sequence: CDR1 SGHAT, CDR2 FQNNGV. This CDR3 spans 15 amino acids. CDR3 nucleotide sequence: TGTGCCAGCAGCTTAGTTAGGGGTAGCTCCTACGAGCAGTACTTC. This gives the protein CASSLVRGSSYEQYF. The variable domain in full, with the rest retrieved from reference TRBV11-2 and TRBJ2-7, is EAGVAQSPRYKIIEKRQSVAFWCNPISGHATLYWYQQILGQGPKLLIQFQNNGVVDDSQLPKDRFSAERLKGVDSTLKIQPAKLEDSAVYLCASSLVRGSSYEQYFGPGTRLTVT.

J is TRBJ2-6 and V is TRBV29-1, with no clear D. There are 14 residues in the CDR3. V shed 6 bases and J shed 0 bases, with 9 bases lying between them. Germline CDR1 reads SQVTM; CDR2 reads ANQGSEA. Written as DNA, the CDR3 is TGCAGCGTCCGATCGGGCTCTGGGGCCAACGTCCTGACTTTC. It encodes CSVRSGSGANVLTF.

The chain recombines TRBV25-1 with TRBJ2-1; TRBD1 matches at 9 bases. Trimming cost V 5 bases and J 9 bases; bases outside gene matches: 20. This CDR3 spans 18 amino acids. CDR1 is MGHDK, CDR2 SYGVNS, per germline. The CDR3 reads CASSSQDSPGQGLFEQFF. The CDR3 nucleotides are TGTGCCAGCAGTTCACAAGATAGTCCGGGACAGGGCTTATTTGAGCAGTTCTTC.

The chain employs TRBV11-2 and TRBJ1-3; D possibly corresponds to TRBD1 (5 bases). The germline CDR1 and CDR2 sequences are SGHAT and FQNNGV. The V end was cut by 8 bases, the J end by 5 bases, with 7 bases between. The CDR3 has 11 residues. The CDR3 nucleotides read TGTGCCAGCGGGGGTCGAAACACCATATATTTT. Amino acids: CASGGRNTIYF.

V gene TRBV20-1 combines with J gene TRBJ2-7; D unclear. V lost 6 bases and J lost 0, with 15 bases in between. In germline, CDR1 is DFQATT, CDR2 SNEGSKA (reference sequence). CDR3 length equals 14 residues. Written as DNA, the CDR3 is TGCAGTGCCCATCCGGGCAGCAGCTCCTACGAGCAGTACTTC. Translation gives CSAHPGSSSYEQYF.

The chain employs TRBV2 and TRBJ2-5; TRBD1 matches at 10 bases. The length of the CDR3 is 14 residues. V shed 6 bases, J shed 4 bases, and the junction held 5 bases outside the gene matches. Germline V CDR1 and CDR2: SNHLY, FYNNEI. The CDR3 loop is CASRKTGGGETQYF. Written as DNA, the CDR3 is TGTGCCAGCAGGAAGACAGGGGGCGGAGAGACCCAGTACTTC.

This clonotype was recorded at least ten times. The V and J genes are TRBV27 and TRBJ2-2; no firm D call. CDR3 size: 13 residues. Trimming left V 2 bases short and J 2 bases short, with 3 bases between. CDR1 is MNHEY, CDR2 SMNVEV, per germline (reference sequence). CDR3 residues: CASSLSNTGELFF. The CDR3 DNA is TGTGCCAGCAGTTTAAGCAACACCGGGGAGCTGTTTTTT.

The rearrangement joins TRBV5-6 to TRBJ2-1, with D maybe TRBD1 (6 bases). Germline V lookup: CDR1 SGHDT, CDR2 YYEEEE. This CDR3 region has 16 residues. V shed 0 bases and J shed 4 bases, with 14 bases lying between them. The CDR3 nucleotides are TGTGCCAGCAGCTTGGTTGGCAGAAGGGGGTACAATGAGCAGTTCTTC. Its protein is CASSLVGRRGYNEQFF.

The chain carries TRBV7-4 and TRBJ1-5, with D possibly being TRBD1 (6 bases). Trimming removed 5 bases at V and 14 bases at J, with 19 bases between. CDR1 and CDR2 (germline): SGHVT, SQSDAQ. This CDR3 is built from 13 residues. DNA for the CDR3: TGTGCCAGCAGCGGTAGGCAGGGGACCCATGAGCATTTT. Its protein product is CASSGRQGTHEHF. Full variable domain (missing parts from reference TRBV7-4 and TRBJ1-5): GAGVSQSPRYKVAKRGRDVALRCDSISGHVTLYWYRQTLGQGSEVLTYSQSDAQRDKSGRPSGRFSAERPERSVSTLKIQRTEQGDSAVYLCASSGRQGTHEHFGDGTRLSIL.

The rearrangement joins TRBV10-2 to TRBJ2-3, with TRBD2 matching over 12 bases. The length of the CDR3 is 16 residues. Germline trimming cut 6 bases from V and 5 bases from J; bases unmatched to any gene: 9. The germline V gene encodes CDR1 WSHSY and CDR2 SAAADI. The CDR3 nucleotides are TGCGCCAGCAGCCCCGTACTAGCGGGGGGTCAAGATACGCAGTATTTT. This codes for CASSPVLAGGQDTQYF.

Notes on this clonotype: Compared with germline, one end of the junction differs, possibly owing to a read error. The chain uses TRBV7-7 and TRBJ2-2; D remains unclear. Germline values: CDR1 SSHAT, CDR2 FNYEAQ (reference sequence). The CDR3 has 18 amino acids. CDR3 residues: CASSLQLVSSRHTGELFF. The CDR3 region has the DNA TGTGCTAGCAGCTTACAACTTGTCAGTTCGCGGCACACCGGGGAGCTGTTTTTT.

The CDR3 region has the DNA TGCAGTGCTCCCGGGACTAGAGCAGCAGATACGCAGTATTTT. This codes for CSAPGTRAADTQYF. The genes are TRBV20-1 and TRBJ2-3; 8 bases line up with TRBD2. Germline V gene data show CDR1 as DFQATT and CDR2 as SNEGSKA (reference sequence). This CDR3 has 14 amino acids. J lost 4 bases, V lost 5 bases, and 8 bases had no gene match.